This TCR beta chain was recorded in a study of cytomegalovirus exposure and HLA in healthy donors. Notes on the study in general: The authors confirmed in vitro that a few CMV-associated chains were specific for CMV antigens. For most TCR sequences rarity was the rule, although some public TCRs occurred in many donors.

From germline, CDR1 is MNHNS and CDR2 SASEGT. V lost 1 base, J lost 6 bases, and 16 bases lay in between. The CDR3 totals 16 residues. Remarks on this clone: The antigen is not known.

60 Vbeta and 13 Jbeta primers were used in PCR. The data were produced by immunoSEQ multiplex PCR, yet TCRdb's version contains in-frame clones alone and is incomplete. Here the sample spans under 200,000 clones, 80% being singletons. Sequencing input: PBMCs. The gene calls are TRBV6-1 and TRBJ1-5; D not resolved. This TCR was recovered from a man aged 18 to 30 in good health and CMV-seropositive. The chain's CDR3 is CASSEDVPLGVQPQHF. The CDR3 DNA follows: TGTGCCAGCAGTGAAGATGTCCCGCTGGGCGTTCAGCCCCAGCATTTT.